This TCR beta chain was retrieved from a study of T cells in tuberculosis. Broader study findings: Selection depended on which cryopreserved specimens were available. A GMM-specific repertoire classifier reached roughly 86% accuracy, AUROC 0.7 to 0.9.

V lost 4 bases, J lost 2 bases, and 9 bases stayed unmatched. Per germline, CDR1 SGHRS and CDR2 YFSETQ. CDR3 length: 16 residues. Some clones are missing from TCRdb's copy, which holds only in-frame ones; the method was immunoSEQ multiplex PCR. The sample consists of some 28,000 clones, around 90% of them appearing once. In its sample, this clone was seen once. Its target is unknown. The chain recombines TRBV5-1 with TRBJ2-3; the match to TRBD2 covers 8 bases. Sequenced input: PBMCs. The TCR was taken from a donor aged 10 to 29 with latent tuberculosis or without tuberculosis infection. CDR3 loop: CASSLRGSGATDTQYF. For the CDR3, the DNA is TGCGCCAGCAGCCTCCGGGGTAGCGGGGCCACAGATACGCAGTATTTT.